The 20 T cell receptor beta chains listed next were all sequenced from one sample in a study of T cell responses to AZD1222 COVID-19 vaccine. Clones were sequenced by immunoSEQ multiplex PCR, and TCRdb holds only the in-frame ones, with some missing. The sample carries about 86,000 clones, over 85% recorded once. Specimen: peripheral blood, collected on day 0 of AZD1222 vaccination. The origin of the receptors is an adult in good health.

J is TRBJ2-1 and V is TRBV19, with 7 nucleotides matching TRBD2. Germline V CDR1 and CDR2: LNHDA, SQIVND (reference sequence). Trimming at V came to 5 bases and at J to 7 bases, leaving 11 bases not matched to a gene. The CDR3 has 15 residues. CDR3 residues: CASSLATSSWNEQFF. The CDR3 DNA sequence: TGTGCCAGTAGTTTGGCGACTAGCTCTTGGAATGAGCAGTTCTTC.

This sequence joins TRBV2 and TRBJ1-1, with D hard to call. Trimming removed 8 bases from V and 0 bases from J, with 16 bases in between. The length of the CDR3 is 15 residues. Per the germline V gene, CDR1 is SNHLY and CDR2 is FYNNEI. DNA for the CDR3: TGTGCCAGCGCCCCCCGGAGGCGGTTGAACACTGAAGCTTTCTTT. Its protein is CASAPRRRLNTEAFF.

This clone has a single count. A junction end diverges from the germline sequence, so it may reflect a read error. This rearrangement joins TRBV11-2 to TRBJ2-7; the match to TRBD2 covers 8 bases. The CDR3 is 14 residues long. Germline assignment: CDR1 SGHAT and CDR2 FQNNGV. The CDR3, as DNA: TGTGCCAGCAGCGTAGACGGGGGGGCCTACGAGCAGTACTTC. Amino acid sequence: CASSVDGGAYEQYF.

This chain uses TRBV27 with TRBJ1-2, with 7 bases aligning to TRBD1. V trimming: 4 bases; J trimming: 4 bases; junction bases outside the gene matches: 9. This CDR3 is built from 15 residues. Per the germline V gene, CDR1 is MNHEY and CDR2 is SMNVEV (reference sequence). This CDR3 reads CASSSSGQSLYGYTF. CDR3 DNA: TGTGCCAGCAGTTCATCGGGACAGAGTCTCTATGGCTACACCTTC.

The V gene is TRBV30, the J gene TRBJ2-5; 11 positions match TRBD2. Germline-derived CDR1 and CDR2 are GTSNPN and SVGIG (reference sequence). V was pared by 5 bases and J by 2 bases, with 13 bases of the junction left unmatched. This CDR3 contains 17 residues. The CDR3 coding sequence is TGTGCCTGGGGGGGGACAGGAGGGACTAGCGGACAAGAGACCCAGTACTTC. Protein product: CAWGGTGGTSGQETQYF. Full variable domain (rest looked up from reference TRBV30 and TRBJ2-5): SQTIHQWPATLVQPVGSPLSLECTVEGTSNPNLYWYRQAAGRGLQLLFYSVGIGQISSEVPQNLSASRPQDRQFILSSKKLLLSDSGFYLCAWGGTGGTSGQETQYFGPGTRLLVL.

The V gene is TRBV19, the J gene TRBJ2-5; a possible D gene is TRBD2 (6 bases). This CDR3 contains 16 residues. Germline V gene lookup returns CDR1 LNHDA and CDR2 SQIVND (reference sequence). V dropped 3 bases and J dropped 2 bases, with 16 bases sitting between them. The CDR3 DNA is TGTGCCAGTAGTATTGGAGCGGGCGGCGTTCAAGAGACCCAGTACTTC. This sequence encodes CASSIGAGGVQETQYF.

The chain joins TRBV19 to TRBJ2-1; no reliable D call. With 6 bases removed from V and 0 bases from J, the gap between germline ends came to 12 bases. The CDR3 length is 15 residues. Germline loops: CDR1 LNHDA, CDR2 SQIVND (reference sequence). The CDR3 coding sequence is TGTGCCAGTAGCCCGGACGGCAGCTCCTACAATGAGCAGTTCTTC. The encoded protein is CASSPDGSSYNEQFF.

CDR3 nucleotide sequence: TGCGCCAGCAGCTTAAGTAGGGCCGGGGACGGCTACACCTTC. This sequence encodes CASSLSRAGDGYTF. This chain links TRBV5-1 with TRBJ1-2, with D tentatively TRBD1 (5 bases). The germline V and J ends were trimmed by 2 bases and 8 bases, with 16 bases remaining between them. The germline gives CDR1 SGHRS, CDR2 YFSETQ. The CDR3 runs 14 residues. The complete variable domain, with remaining parts taken from reference TRBV5-1 and TRBJ1-2, reads KAGVTQTPRYLIKTRGQQVTLSCSPISGHRSVSWYQQTPGQGLQFLFEYFSETQRNKGNFPGRFSGRQFSNSRSEMNVSTLELGDSALYLCASSLSRAGDGYTFGSGTRLTVV.

The CDR3 DNA follows: TGTGCCAGCAGCGCCCGGGGACTTGGGGCCAACGTCCTGACTTTC. Protein sequence: CASSARGLGANVLTF. The V and J genes are TRBV6-5 and TRBJ2-6; D might be TRBD2 (6 bases). Germline lookup yields CDR1 MNHEY and CDR2 SVGAGI. Trimming removed 6 bases from V and 3 bases from J, with 12 bases in between. The CDR3 is 15 residues long.

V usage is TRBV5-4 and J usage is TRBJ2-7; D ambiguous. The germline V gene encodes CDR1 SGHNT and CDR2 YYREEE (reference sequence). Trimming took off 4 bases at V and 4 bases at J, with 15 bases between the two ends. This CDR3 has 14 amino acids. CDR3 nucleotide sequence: TGTGCCAGCAGCATTGACGGGCCCCGGTACGAGCAGTACTTC. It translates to CASSIDGPRYEQYF.

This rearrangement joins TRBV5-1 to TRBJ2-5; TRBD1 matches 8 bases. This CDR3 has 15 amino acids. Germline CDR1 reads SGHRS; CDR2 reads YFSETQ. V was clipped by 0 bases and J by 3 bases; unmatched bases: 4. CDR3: CASSLGQGYEETQYF. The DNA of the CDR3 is TGCGCCAGCAGCTTGGGACAGGGGTACGAAGAGACCCAGTACTTC.

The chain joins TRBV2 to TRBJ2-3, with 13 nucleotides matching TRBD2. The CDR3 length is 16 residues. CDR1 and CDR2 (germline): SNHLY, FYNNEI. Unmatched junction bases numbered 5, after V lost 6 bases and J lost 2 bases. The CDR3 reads CASRGGLAGPTDTQYF. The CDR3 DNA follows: TGTGCCAGCAGGGGGGGACTAGCGGGGCCCACAGATACGCAGTATTTT.

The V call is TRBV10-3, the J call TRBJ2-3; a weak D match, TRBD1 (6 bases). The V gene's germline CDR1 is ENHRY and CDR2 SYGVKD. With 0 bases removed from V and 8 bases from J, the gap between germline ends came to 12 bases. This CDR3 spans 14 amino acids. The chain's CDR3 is CAISESNGGGTQYF. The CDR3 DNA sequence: TGTGCCATCAGTGAGTCGAATGGGGGCGGTACGCAGTATTTT.

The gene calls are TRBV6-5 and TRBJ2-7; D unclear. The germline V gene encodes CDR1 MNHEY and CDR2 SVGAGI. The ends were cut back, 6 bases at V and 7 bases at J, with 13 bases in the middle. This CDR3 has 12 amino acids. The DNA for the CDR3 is TGTGCCAGCAGGAAAGTCGTCGGTGAGCAGTACTTC. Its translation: CASRKVVGEQYF.

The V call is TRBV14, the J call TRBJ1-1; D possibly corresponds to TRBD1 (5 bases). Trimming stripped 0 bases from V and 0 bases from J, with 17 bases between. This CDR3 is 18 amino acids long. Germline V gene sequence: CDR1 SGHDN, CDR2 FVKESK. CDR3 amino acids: CASSQDRWGRFVNTEAFF. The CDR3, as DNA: TGTGCCAGCAGCCAAGATCGATGGGGGAGGTTTGTGAACACTGAAGCTTTCTTT.

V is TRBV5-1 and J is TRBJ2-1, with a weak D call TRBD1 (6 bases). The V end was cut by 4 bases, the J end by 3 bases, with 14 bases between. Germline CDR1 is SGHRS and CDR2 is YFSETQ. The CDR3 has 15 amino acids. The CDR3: CASSPAGTSYNEQFF. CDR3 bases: TGCGCCAGCAGCCCCGCCGGGACAAGCTACAATGAGCAGTTCTTC.

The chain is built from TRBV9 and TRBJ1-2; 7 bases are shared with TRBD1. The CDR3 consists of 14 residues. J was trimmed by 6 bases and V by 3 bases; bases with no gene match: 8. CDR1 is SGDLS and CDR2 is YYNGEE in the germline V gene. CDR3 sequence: CASSAPDRVHGYTF. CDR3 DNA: TGTGCCAGCAGCGCCCCCGACAGGGTACATGGCTACACCTTC.

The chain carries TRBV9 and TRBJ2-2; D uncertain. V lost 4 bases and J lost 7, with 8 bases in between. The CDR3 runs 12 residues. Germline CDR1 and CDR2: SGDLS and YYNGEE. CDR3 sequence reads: CASSPPSGELFF. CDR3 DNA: TGTGCCAGCAGCCCTCCGAGCGGGGAGCTGTTTTTT.

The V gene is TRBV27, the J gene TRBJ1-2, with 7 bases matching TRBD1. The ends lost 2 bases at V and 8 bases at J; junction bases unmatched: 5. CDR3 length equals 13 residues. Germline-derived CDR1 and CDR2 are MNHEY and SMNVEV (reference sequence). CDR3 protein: CASSLRGGRGYTF. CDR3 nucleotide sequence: TGTGCCAGCAGTTTAAGAGGGGGCCGGGGCTACACCTTC.

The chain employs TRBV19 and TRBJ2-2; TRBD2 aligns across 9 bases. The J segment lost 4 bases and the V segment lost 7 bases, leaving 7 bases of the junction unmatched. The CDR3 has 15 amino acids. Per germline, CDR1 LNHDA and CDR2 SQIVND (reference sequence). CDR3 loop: CASMAGGPSTGELFF. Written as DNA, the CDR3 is TGTGCCAGTATGGCGGGAGGGCCATCCACCGGGGAGCTGTTTTTT.